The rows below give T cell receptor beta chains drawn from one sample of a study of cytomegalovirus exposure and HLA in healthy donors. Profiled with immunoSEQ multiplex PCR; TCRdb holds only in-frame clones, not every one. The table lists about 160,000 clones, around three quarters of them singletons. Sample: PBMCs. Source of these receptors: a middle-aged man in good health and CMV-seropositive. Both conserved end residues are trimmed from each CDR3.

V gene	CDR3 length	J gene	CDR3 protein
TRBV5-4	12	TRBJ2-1	ASSLVANYNEQF
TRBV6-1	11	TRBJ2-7	ASKRGGTYEQY
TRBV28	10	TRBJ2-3	ASTFPGDTQY
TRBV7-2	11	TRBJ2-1	ASSLAREDEQF
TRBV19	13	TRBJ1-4	ASSPTGGYGEKLF
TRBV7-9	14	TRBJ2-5	ASSSPMDSPRETQY
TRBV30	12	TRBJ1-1	AWSVQGFNTEAF
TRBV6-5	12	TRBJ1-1	ASSYSGRGARAF
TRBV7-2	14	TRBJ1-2	ASSLSRQTSNYGYT
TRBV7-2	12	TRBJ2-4	ASSFDRGGNIQY
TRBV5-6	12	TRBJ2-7	ASSSGTLHYEQY